Below are 8 T cell receptor beta chains sequenced from a single sample in a study of vaccination and CD4 T cells after COVID-19. Cultured CD4+ T cell DNA was sequenced using the Oncomine TCR Beta short-read assay. TCRdb reprocessed the PCR reads via MiXCR and lists one record per CDR3 protein. The table has over 15,000 distinct CDR3 sequences, about two fifths seen once. These receptors have no identified antigens. Stated treatment: approximately 11-day PBMC culture with coronavirus spike peptide pools or control peptides (ViraFEST assay). Sequenced material: CD4+ T cells from blood, cultured in vitro, taken after SARS-CoV-2 vaccination. These receptors were collected from a human donor who had recovered from COVID-19.

This clonotype has more than one count but fewer than ten. The V and J genes are TRBV6-2 or TRBV6-3 and TRBJ1-3; D gene ambiguous. Germline CDR1 reads MNHEY; CDR2 reads SVGEGT. Trimming removed 2 bases at V and 0 bases at J, with 2 bases between. This CDR3 has 13 amino acids. CDR3 in amino acids: CASSYSSGNTIYF. The CDR3 region has the DNA TGTGCCAGCAGTTACAGCTCTGGAAACACCATATATTTT.

In this sample, this clonotype turned up a few times. This rearrangement joins TRBV7-3 to TRBJ2-1, with D unresolved. CDR1 is SGHTA and CDR2 is FQGTGA in the germline V gene. V lost 4 bases and J 0 bases, leaving 16 bases between the germline ends. This CDR3 contains 17 residues. The CDR3 reads CASSSTDGPSSYNEQFF. Written as DNA, the CDR3 is TGTGCCAGCAGCTCCACTGACGGCCCGAGCTCCTACAATGAGCAGTTCTTC.

The chain has TRBV28 and TRBJ1-6, with D possibly being TRBD1 (5 bases). Trimming took 5 bases from V and 8 from J, leaving 19 bases between them. Germline V CDR1 and CDR2: MDHEN, SYDVKM. The CDR3 has 16 amino acids. In DNA form, the CDR3 reads TGTGCCAGCAGTCCTCTGTATGGGCAGGGTGATTCACCCCTCCACTTT. Amino acid sequence: CASSPLYGQGDSPLHF.

This chain joins TRBV23-1 and TRBJ2-4, with a possible D match to TRBD2 (6 bases). TRBV23-1 qualifies as an ORF whose function is uncertain. The CDR3 length is 14 residues. The V end was cut by 3 bases, the J end by 2 bases, with 8 bases between. This chain's CDR3 is CASSQGGTKNIQYF. The CDR3 nucleotides read TGCGCCAGCAGTCAGGGGGGAACCAAAAACATTCAGTACTTC.

The rearrangement uses TRBV19 and TRBJ2-2, with D perhaps TRBD1 (5 bases). The CDR3 loop spans 15 amino acids. Germline CDR1 and CDR2: LNHDA and SQIVND (reference sequence). V was cut by 4 bases and J by 4 bases, with 13 bases left in between. The chain's CDR3 is CASSTLVRGTGELFF. The DNA of the CDR3 is TGTGCCAGTAGTACGTTGGTAAGGGGCACCGGGGAGCTGTTTTTT.

The chain recombines TRBV28 with TRBJ2-5, with 8 nucleotides matching TRBD1. The V gene's germline CDR1 is MDHEN and CDR2 SYDVKM. The CDR3 spans 15 residues. The V segment lost 3 bases and the J segment 4 bases; nucleotides outside the gene matches: 7. The CDR3 reads CASSFPTGGGETQYF. DNA for the CDR3: TGTGCCAGCAGTTTTCCTACAGGGGGTGGAGAGACCCAGTACTTC.

This rearrangement joins TRBV7-8 to TRBJ1-6; 9 bases align to TRBD1. The CDR3 contains 18 residues. Germline loops: CDR1 SGHVS, CDR2 FQNEAQ. The V and J ends lost 4 bases and 7 bases, in that order; junction bases with no gene match: 14. The CDR3 DNA is TGTGCCAGCAGCTCACCAGCCTGGGACAGGGTGTCGAATTCACCCCTCCACTTT. It codes for CASSSPAWDRVSNSPLHF. The entire variable domain, with the rest obtained from reference TRBV7-8 and TRBJ1-6, is as follows: GAGVSQSPRYKVAKRGQDVALRCDPISGHVSLFWYQQALGQGPEFLTYFQNEAQLDKSGLPSDRFFAERPEGSVSTLKIQRTQQEDSAVYLCASSSPAWDRVSNSPLHFGNGTRLTVT.

This clonotype was recorded a few times. The chain joins TRBV20-1 to TRBJ1-2, with 8 bases lining up with TRBD1. V lost 4 bases to trimming and J lost 4 bases; unmatched junction nucleotides: 2. This CDR3 has 12 residues. Germline loops: CDR1 DFQATT, CDR2 SNEGSKA (reference sequence). The CDR3 spells CSATGQGYGYTF. Here the CDR3 DNA reads TGCAGTGCTACCGGACAGGGCTATGGCTACACCTTC.